This TCR beta chain was retrieved from a study of naive and memory T cell subsets. Study-level results: In CD4 and CD8 cells, diversity dropped from naive through EMRA.

Two oligonucleotides, mixed equimolar, formed the beta constant-region primer covering TRBC1 and TRBC2. The ligated cDNA underwent four PCR rounds using SP2 and nested alpha and beta constant-region primers. Each CDR3 protein gets one entry after TCRdb re-called the UMI-ligation and nested PCR reads with MiXCR. Here the sample spans about 9,700 distinct CDR3 sequences, 5.5% to 7% being singletons. Four subsets defined by CD45RA and CD27 were sorted after CD3, CD4, CD8 and live/dead staining. CD45RA-CD27- cells were effector memory; CD45RA+CD27- cells were EMRA. The CDR3 totals 14 residues. V gave up 4 bases and J gave up 0 bases, with 8 bases separating them. Germline loops: CDR1 MDHEN, CDR2 SYDVKM. Of note for this clonotype: Its antigen is still unknown.

V usage is TRBV28 and J usage is TRBJ2-3; perhaps TRBD2 as D (5 bases). Sequencing was performed on CD4+ TEMRA cells from blood. The subset was: effector memory re-expressing CD45RA, CD45RA+ CD27-. This clonotype was sampled from a human donor in good health. CDR3 loop: CASSWGASTDTQYF. The CDR3 nucleotides read TGTGCCAGCAGTTGGGGAGCTAGCACAGATACGCAGTATTTT.